Following are 27 T cell receptor beta chains from one sample sequenced in a study of T cell repertoires in ileal Crohn's disease. The time point: inflamed ileum from the surgical specimen. Libraries were prepared by immunoSEQ multiplex PCR; TCRdb keeps only in-frame clonotypes and omits some of them. The table lists 4,500 to 7,000 clones, around 80% of them singletons. Sequenced sample: ileal tissue. The receptors were gathered from an adult with Crohn's disease.

The chain joins TRBV9 to TRBJ1-3; D unresolved. The CDR3 is 13 amino acids. Deletions cut 2 bases from V and 9 bases from J, with 12 bases between. Germline loops: CDR1 SGDLS, CDR2 YYNGEE. The CDR3 is CASSVPELPTIYF. The CDR3 coding sequence is TGTGCCAGCAGCGTGCCTGAACTACCCACCATATATTTT.

The chain combines TRBV7-2 with TRBJ1-1, with a weak D call TRBD1 (5 bases). V was pared by 5 bases and J by 5 bases, with 12 bases between. The germline gives CDR1 SGHTA, CDR2 FQGNSA. The CDR3 length is 13 residues. This CDR3 is CASSPNGGTEAFF. The DNA for the CDR3 is TGTGCCAGCAGCCCCAACGGGGGAACTGAAGCTTTCTTT.

The chain recombines TRBV5-1 with TRBJ2-7, with 9 nucleotides matching TRBD1. Germline CDR1 and CDR2: SGHRS and YFSETQ. CDR3 size: 14 residues. V shed 4 bases, J shed 2 bases, and the junction held 4 bases outside the gene matches. CDR3 region: CASSPGQGPYEQYF. The DNA for the CDR3 is TGCGCCAGCAGCCCTGGACAGGGGCCCTACGAGCAGTACTTC.

The CDR3 DNA is TGTGCCAGCAGACTGGGACACCCGAACACTGAAGCTTTCTTT. This encodes CASRLGHPNTEAFF. J is TRBJ1-1 and V is TRBV28, with TRBD1 as a possible D gene (6 bases). From germline, CDR1 is MDHEN and CDR2 SYDVKM. Deletions cut 6 bases from V and 1 base from J, with 12 bases between. This CDR3 is built from 14 residues.

This chain joins TRBV28 and TRBJ1-5; maybe TRBD1 (6 bases). CDR1 is MDHEN, CDR2 SYDVKM, per germline. The ends were cut back, 6 bases at V and 0 bases at J, with 9 bases in the middle. This CDR3 has 14 residues. CDR3 nucleotide sequence: TGTGCCAGCAGGGGGACACTTAGCAATCAGCCCCAGCATTTT. Translation: CASRGTLSNQPQHF.

The gene calls are TRBV5-6 and TRBJ1-1; D call uncertain. The CDR3 runs 16 residues. Per germline, CDR1 SGHDT and CDR2 YYEEEE. V was clipped by 3 bases and J by 3 bases, with 18 bases between them. The CDR3 sequence is CASSSGTPLLYTEAFF. In DNA form, the CDR3 reads TGTGCCAGCAGCTCGGGAACGCCTCTCCTCTACACTGAAGCTTTCTTT.

The chain recombines TRBV30 with TRBJ2-5; D is undetermined. The CDR3 contains 13 residues. With 0 bases removed from V and 3 bases from J, the gap between germline ends came to 8 bases. Looked up from germline, CDR1 is GTSNPN and CDR2 is SVGIG (reference sequence). In nucleotides, the CDR3 is TGTGCCTGGAGTGTACCGGGCAAAGAGACCCAGTACTTC. Protein sequence: CAWSVPGKETQYF.

J is TRBJ2-2 and V is TRBV9; 7 positions match TRBD1. The trim removed 0 bases at V and 3 bases at J, leaving 2 bases unmatched. Germline CDR1 and CDR2: SGDLS and YYNGEE. This CDR3 has 15 residues. CDR3 region: CASSVGQGYTGELFF. In DNA, the CDR3 is TGTGCCAGCAGCGTAGGACAGGGCTACACCGGGGAGCTGTTTTTT.

The chain has TRBV7-2 and TRBJ2-1; maybe TRBD2 (5 bases). Trimming shortened V by 2 bases and J by 8 bases, and 7 bases separated the two germline ends. Germline CDR1 is SGHTA and CDR2 is FQGNSA. The CDR3 loop spans 12 amino acids. CDR3 sequence reads: CASSLTGYEQFF. CDR3 coding DNA: TGTGCCAGCAGCTTAACGGGGTATGAGCAGTTCTTC.

This chain links TRBV6-5 with TRBJ2-3; the D gene is possibly TRBD2 (7 bases). Germline assignment: CDR1 MNHEY and CDR2 SVGAGI. The V end lost 5 bases, the J end lost 4 bases, and 16 bases lay between the germline ends. The CDR3 is 15 amino acids. The CDR3 bases are TGTGCCAGCAGTAGACCGCGGGGGCGCGCAGATACGCAGTATTTT. Its translation is CASSRPRGRADTQYF.

CDR3 loop: CASSLAGTMEAFF. The CDR3 nucleotides read TGTGCCAGCAGCTTAGCAGGGACGATGGAAGCTTTCTTT. The chain joins TRBV7-3 to TRBJ1-1; TRBD1 might be the D (5 bases). The CDR3 is 13 amino acids. V gave up 2 bases and J gave up 8 bases, with 12 bases separating them. CDR1 SGHTA and CDR2 FQGTGA come from the germline V gene.

Concerning this clone itself: The junction and the germline gene differ at one end; a read error may be behind it. J is TRBJ2-5 and V is TRBV7-3; the match to TRBD1 covers 11 bases. Germline loops: CDR1 SGHTA, CDR2 FQGTGA. CDR3 length: 18 amino acids. DNA of the CDR3: TGCGCCAGCAGCCAAGGGGCGACTGGGACAGGGGGCCAAGAGACCCAGTACTTC. This translates into CASSQGATGTGGQETQYF. The whole variable domain, filled in from reference TRBV7-3 and TRBJ2-5, reads GAGVSQTPSNKVTEKGKYVELRCDPISGHTALYWYRQSLGQGPEFLIYFQGTGAADDSGLPNDRFFAVRPEGSVSTLKIQRTERGDSAVYLCASSQGATGTGGQETQYFGPGTRLLVL.

In its sample, this clone was seen once. The chain's CDR3 is CASLTPWGAYEQYF. In DNA, the CDR3 is TGTGCCAGTCTGACACCATGGGGGGCCTACGAGCAGTACTTC. The chain joins TRBV2 to TRBJ2-7, with a weak D call TRBD2 (6 bases). V was clipped by 9 bases and J by 2 bases, with 17 bases between them. Germline V gene lookup returns CDR1 SNHLY and CDR2 FYNNEI. This CDR3 region has 14 residues.

A few counts support this clone. The chain couples TRBV4-2 to TRBJ1-1, with D hard to call. Germline V gives CDR1 LGHNA, CDR2 YNFKEQ. V was shortened by 5 bases and J by 5 bases, with 9 bases between the two germline ends. The CDR3 is 12 residues long. The CDR3 sequence: CASSLYTTEAFF. For the CDR3, the DNA is TGTGCCAGCAGCTTGTACACAACTGAAGCTTTCTTT.

CDR3 in amino acids: CASIPAGGLGGYTF. CDR3 DNA sequence: TGTGCCAGCATCCCGGCCGGGGGGCTTGGGGGCTACACCTTC. This chain connects TRBV28 to TRBJ1-2, with D perhaps TRBD1 (6 bases). The germline gives CDR1 MDHEN, CDR2 SYDVKM. The CDR3 covers 14 residues. V lost 7 bases and J lost 8, with 20 bases in between.

The chain joins TRBV7-2 to TRBJ2-7; D is possibly TRBD2 (5 bases). Trimming pared 1 base from V and 2 bases from J, leaving 9 bases between. Germline V gene sequence: CDR1 SGHTA, CDR2 FQGNSA. The CDR3 is made up of 14 amino acids. Here the CDR3 DNA reads TGTGCCAGCAGCTTAGGAGGGATGACCTACGAGCAGTACTTC. Its protein product is CASSLGGMTYEQYF.

The chain is built from TRBV5-4 and TRBJ2-1; maybe TRBD2 (7 bases). This CDR3 contains 15 residues. V lost 2 bases and J 3 bases, leaving 12 bases between the germline ends. Germline V gene sequence: CDR1 SGHNT, CDR2 YYREEE (reference sequence). The CDR3 DNA reads as TGTGCCAGCAGCTTAGGGGGGGGCCTCTACAATGAGCAGTTCTTC. Amino acid sequence: CASSLGGGLYNEQFF.

This chain joins TRBV30 and TRBJ2-7; the D is unclear. Germline assignment: CDR1 GTSNPN and CDR2 SVGIG (reference sequence). The CDR3 has 14 amino acids. The germline V and J ends were trimmed by 5 bases and 4 bases, with 18 bases remaining between them. The CDR3 bases are TGTGCCTGGTCCCTCCGGTACAAGACGTACGAGCAGTACTTC. This codes for CAWSLRYKTYEQYF.

The rearrangement links TRBV30 to TRBJ1-1, with D possibly TRBD1 on 5 matching bases. Trimming took 0 bases from V and 1 from J, leaving 9 bases between them. This CDR3 is built from 14 residues. CDR1 is GTSNPN, CDR2 SVGIG, per germline (reference sequence). CDR3 residues: CAWSVRTRNTEAFF. Written as DNA, the CDR3 is TGTGCCTGGAGTGTAAGGACAAGGAACACTGAAGCTTTCTTT.

The CDR3 DNA follows: TGTGCCAGCTCACCATTCGGGGGGGGCTCCTACGAGCAGTACTTC. This sequence encodes CASSPFGGGSYEQYF. The rearrangement joins TRBV18 to TRBJ2-7; 8 bases are shared with TRBD2. The CDR3 consists of 15 residues. The germline V gene encodes CDR1 KGHSH and CDR2 LQKENI. Unmatched junction bases numbered 3, after V lost 2 bases and J lost 0 bases.

This sequence joins TRBV21-1 and TRBJ1-2; the table's TRBD1 call for D was not verified on the DNA. TRBV21-1 corresponds to a pseudogene. The CDR3 is 14 residues long. As DNA, the CDR3 is TGTGCCAGCAGCACGCAGGACAGGGCTAATGGCTACACCTTC. It specifies CASSTQDRANGYTF.

V usage is TRBV5-3 and J usage is TRBJ1-1; D remains ambiguous. TRBV5-3 is sorted into the ORF group, with uncertain function. Trimming took off 2 bases at V and 0 bases at J, with 11 bases between the two ends. This CDR3 region has 15 residues. Written as DNA, the CDR3 is TGTGCCAGAAGCTTTGCCAGACCAATGAACACTGAAGCTTTCTTT. Translated, it gives CARSFARPMNTEAFF.

About this clone itself: An end of the junction differs from the germline gene, which may be a read error. V usage is TRBV7-9 and J usage is TRBJ2-3, with 7 bases matching TRBD2. This CDR3 spans 14 amino acids. Germline V gene lookup returns CDR1 SEHNR and CDR2 FQNEAQ (reference sequence). The DNA for the CDR3 is TGTGCCAGCAGTTTAGCGGGCGGTACAGATACGCAGTATTTT. This encodes CASSLAGGTDTQYF.

This clone was counted between two and nine times. The chain employs TRBV7-9 and TRBJ1-5; D unclear. CDR1 is SEHNR, CDR2 FQNEAQ, per germline (reference sequence). Trimming left V 3 bases short and J 3 bases short, with 6 bases between. This CDR3 is built from 13 residues. DNA of the CDR3: TGTGCCAGCAGCTTTGACCACAATCAGCCCCAGCATTTT. As protein: CASSFDHNQPQHF.

The chain carries TRBV28 and TRBJ1-3, with a possible D match to TRBD1 (5 bases). V was trimmed by 2 bases and J by 0 bases, leaving 11 bases between them. Germline lookup yields CDR1 MDHEN and CDR2 SYDVKM. The CDR3 totals 16 residues. The CDR3 sequence is CASSLTGTVSGNTIYF. In nucleotides, the CDR3 is TGTGCCAGCAGTTTAACAGGCACCGTCTCTGGAAACACCATATATTTT.

The CDR3 bases are TGTGCCAGCAGTGAAATGTCTACGGAGACCCAGTACTTC. Translating gives CASSEMSTETQYF. V and J are TRBV6-1 and TRBJ2-5; D uncertain. The V end was cut by 2 bases, the J end by 5 bases, with 9 bases between. Germline CDR1 is MNHNS and CDR2 is SASEGT. The CDR3 consists of 13 residues.

The chain links TRBV18 to TRBJ1-5; D might be TRBD1 (5 bases). V was shortened by 5 bases and J by 3 bases, with 8 bases between the two germline ends. CDR1 is KGHSH, CDR2 LQKENI, per germline. This CDR3 is 13 amino acids long. DNA for the CDR3: TGTGCCAGCTCAAGGGACGACAATCAGCCCCAGCATTTT. Its translation: CASSRDDNQPQHF.